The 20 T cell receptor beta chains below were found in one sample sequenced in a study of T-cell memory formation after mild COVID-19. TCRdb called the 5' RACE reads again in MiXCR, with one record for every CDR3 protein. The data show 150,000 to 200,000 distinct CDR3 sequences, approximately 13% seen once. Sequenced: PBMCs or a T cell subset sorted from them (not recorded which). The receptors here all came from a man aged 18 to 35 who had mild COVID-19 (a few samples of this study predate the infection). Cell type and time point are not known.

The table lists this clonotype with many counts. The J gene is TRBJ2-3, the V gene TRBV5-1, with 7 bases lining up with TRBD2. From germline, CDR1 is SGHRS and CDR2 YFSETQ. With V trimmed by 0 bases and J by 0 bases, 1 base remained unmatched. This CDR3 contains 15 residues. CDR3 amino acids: CASSLGAGSTDTQYF. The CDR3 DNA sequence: TGCGCCAGCAGCTTGGGAGCGGGGAGCACAGATACGCAGTATTTT.

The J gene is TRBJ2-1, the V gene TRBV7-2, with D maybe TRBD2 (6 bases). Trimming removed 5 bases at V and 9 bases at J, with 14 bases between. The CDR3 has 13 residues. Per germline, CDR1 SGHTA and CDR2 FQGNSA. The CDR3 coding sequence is TGTGCCAGCAGCGAGGGGAGCGGGCCTGAGCAGTTCTTC. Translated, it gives CASSEGSGPEQFF.

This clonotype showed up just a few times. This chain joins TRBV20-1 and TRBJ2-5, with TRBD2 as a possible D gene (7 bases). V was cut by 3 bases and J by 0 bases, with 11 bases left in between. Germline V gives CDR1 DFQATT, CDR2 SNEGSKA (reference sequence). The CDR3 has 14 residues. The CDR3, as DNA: TGCAGTGCTAGTAGGGGGGGAAACCAAGAGACCCAGTACTTC. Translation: CSASRGGNQETQYF.

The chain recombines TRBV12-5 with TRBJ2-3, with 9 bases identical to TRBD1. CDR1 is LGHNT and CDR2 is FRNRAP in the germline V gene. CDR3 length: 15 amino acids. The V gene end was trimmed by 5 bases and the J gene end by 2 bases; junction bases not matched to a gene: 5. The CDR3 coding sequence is TGTGCTAGTGGTCTGACAGGGGGAAACACAGATACGCAGTATTTT. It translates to CASGLTGGNTDTQYF.

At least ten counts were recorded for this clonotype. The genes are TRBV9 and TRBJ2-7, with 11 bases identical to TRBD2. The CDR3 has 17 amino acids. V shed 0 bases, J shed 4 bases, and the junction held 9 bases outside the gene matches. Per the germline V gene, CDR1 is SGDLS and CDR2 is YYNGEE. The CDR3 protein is CASSVAGTSGAMYEQYF. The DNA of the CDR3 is TGTGCCAGCAGCGTAGCCGGGACTAGCGGTGCGATGTACGAGCAGTACTTC.

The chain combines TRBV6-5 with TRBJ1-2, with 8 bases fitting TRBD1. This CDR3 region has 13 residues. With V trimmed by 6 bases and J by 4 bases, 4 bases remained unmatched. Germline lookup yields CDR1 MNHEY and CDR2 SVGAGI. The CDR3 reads CASRKQGGYGYTF. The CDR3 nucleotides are TGTGCCAGCAGGAAACAGGGGGGCTATGGCTACACCTTC.

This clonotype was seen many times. The CDR3 loop reads CASSLAASEGGELFF. CDR3 bases: TGTGCCAGCAGCTTAGCGGCCAGCGAAGGCGGGGAGCTGTTTTTT. The genes are TRBV7-2 and TRBJ2-2; D is ambiguous. The CDR3 totals 15 residues. Trimming stripped 0 bases from V and 7 bases from J, with 12 bases between. The germline V gene has CDR1 SGHTA and CDR2 FQGNSA.

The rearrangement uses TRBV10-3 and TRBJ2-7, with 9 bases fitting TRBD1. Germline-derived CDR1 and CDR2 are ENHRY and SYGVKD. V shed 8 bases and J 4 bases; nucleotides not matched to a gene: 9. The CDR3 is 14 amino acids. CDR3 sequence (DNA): TGTGCCATCGGGGAGGGACAGGGTCTTTACGAGCAGTACTTC. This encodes CAIGEGQGLYEQYF.

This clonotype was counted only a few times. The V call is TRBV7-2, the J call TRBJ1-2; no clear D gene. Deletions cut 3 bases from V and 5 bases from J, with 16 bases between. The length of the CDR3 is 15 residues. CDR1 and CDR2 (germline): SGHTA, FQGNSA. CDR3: CASSFRELADYGYTF. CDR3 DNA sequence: TGTGCCAGCAGCTTTAGAGAGTTGGCGGATTATGGCTACACCTTC.

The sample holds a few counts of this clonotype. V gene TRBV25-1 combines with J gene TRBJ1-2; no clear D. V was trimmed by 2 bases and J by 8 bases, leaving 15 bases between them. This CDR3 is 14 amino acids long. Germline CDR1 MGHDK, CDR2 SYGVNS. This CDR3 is CASSEDARPRGYTF. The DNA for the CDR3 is TGTGCCAGCAGTGAAGACGCTCGTCCCCGCGGCTACACCTTC.

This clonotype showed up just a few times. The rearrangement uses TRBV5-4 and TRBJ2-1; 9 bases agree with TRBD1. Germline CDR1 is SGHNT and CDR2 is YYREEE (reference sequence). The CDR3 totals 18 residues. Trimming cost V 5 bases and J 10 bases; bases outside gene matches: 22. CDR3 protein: CASRPGQGGNVVVEEQFF. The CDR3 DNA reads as TGTGCCAGCAGGCCGGGACAGGGTGGGAACGTTGTGGTCGAGGAGCAGTTCTTC.

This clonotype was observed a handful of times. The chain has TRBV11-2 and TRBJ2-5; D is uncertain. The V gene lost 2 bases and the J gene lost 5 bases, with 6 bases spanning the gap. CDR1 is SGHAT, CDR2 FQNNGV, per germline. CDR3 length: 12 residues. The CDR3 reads CASSLMRETQYF. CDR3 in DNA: TGTGCCAGCAGCTTAATGCGGGAGACCCAGTACTTC.

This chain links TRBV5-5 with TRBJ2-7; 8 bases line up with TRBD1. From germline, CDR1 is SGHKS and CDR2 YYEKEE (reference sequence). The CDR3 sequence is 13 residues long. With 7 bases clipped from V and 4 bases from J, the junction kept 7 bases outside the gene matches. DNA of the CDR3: TGTGCCAGCCCAAGGACAGGGAAATACGAGCAGTACGTC. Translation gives CASPRTGKYEQYV.

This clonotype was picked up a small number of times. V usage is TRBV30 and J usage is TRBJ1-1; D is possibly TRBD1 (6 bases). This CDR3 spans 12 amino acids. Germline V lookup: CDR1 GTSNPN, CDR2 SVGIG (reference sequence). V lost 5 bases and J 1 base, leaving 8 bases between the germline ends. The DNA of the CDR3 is TGTGCCTGGGAACAGGGGAACACTGAAGCTTTCTTT. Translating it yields CAWEQGNTEAFF.

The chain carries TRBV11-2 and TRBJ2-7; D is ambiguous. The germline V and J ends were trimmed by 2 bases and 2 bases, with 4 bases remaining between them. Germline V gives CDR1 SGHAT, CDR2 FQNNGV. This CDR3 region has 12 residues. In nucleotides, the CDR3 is TGTGCCAGCAGCTTACCTGCCTACGAGCAGTACGTC. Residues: CASSLPAYEQYV.

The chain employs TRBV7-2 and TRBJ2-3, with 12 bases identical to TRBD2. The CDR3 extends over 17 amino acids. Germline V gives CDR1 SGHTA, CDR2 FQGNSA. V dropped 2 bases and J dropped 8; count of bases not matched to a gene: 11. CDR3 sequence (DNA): TGTGCCAGCAGCTTATCAGTAGGGGGACTAGCGGGCTCTACGCAGTATTTT. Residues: CASSLSVGGLAGSTQYF.

The CDR3 region is CASTPPWNSGNTIYF. DNA for the CDR3: TGTGCCAGCACCCCCCCTTGGAACTCTGGAAACACCATATATTTT. The rearrangement uses TRBV6-1 and TRBJ1-3; D is unresolved. This CDR3 is 15 amino acids long. Trimming cost V 7 bases and J 0 bases, with 13 bases left between them. Germline CDR1 MNHNS, CDR2 SASEGT.

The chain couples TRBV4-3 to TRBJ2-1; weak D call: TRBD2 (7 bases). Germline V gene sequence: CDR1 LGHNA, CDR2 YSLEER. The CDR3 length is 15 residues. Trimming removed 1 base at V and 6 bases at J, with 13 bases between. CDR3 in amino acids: CASSQVGGGVNEQFF. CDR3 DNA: TGCGCCAGCAGCCAAGTAGGGGGGGGCGTCAATGAGCAGTTCTTC.

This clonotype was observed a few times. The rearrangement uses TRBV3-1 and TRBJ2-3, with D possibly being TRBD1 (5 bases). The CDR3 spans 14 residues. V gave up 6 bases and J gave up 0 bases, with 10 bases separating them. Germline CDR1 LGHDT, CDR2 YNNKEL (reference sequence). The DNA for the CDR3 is TGTGCCAGCAGGCTGACAGCTAGCACAGATACGCAGTATTTT. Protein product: CASRLTASTDTQYF.

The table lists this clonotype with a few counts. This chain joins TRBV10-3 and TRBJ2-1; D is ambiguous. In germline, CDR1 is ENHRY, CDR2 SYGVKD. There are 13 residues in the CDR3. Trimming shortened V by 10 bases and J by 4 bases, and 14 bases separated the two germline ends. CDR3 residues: CATLTPLYNEQFF. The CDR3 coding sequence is TGTGCCACGCTCACCCCACTATACAATGAGCAGTTCTTC.